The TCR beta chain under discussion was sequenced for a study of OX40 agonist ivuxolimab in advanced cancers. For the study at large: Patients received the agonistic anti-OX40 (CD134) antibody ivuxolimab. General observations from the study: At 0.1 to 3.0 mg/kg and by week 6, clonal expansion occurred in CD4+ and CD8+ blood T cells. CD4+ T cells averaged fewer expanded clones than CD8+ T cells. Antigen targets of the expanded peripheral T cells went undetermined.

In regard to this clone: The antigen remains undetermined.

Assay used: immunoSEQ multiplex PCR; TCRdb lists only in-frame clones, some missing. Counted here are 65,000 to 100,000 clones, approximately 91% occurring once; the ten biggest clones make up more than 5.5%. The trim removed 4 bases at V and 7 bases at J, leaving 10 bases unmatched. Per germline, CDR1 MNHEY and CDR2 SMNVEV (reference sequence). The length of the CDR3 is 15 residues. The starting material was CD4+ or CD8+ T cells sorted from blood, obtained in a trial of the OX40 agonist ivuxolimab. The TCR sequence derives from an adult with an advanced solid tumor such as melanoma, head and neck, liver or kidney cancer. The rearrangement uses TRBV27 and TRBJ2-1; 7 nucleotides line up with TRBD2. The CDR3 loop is CASSSGRERSNEQFF. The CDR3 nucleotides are TGTGCCAGCAGTTCAGGGCGGGAGAGGTCGAATGAGCAGTTCTTC.